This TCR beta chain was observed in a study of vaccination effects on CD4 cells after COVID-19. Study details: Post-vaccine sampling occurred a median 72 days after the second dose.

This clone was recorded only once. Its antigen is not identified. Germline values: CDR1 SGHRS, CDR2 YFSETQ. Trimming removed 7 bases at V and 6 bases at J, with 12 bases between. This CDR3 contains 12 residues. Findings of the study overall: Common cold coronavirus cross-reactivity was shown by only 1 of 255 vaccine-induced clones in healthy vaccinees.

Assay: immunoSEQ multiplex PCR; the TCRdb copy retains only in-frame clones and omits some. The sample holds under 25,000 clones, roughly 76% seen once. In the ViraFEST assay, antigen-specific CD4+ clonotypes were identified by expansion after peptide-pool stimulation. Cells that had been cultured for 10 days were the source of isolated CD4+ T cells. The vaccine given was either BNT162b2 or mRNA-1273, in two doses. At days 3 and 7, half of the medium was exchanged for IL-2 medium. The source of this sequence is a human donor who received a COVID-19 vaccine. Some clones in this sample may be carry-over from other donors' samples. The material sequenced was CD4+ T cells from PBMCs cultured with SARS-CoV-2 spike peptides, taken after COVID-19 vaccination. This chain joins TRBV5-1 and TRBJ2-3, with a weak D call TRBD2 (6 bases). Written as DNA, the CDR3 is TGCGCCAGCTCCCGGGGGTCGGATACGCAGTATTTT. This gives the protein CASSRGSDTQYF. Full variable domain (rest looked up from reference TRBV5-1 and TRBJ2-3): KAGVTQTPRYLIKTRGQQVTLSCSPISGHRSVSWYQQTPGQGLQFLFEYFSETQRNKGNFPGRFSGRQFSNSRSEMNVSTLELGDSALYLCASSRGSDTQYFGPGTRLTVL.